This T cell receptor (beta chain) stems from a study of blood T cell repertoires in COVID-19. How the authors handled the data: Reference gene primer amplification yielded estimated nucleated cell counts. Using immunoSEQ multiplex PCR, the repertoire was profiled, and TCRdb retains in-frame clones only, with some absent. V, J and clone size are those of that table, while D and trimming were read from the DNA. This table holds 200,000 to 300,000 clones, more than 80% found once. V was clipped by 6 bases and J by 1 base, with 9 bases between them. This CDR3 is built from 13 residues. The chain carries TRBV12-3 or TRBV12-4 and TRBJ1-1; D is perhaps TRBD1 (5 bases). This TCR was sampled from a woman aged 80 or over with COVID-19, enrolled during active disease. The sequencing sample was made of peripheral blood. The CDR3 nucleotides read TGTGCCAGCAGAAATGGACAGAACACTGAAGCTTTCTTT. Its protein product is CASRNGQNTEAFF.